Listed below are T cell receptor beta chains from one sample, sequenced in a study of blood T cell repertoires in COVID-19. Clones were read by immunoSEQ multiplex PCR, and TCRdb kept only the in-frame ones, dropping some. In the table there are under 55,000 clones, around three quarters of which are singletons. Sequenced sample: peripheral blood. The origin of the receptors is a man between 65 and 85 years old with acute or convalescent COVID-19. Both conserved end residues are part of each CDR3. The order of the fields is V gene, D gene, J gene, clone size, CDR3 protein, CDR3 DNA. A D gene is named only where the DNA matches it firmly. Only some rows state a clone size, as once, few, many or a class for expanded clones.

V gene: TRBV10-3; D gene: -; J gene: TRBJ2-7; clone size: -; CDR3 protein: CAISPSQGEQYF; CDR3 DNA: TGTGCCATCAGTCCGTCTCAGGGGGAGCAGTACTTC
V gene: TRBV28; D gene: -; J gene: TRBJ2-5; clone size: -; CDR3 protein: CASSPLEVQETQYF; CDR3 DNA: TGTGCCAGCAGCCCCCTGGAGGTCCAAGAGACCCAGTACTTC
V gene: TRBV9; D gene: -; J gene: TRBJ2-2; clone size: -; CDR3 protein: CASSVGGTGELFF; CDR3 DNA: TGTGCCAGCAGTGTCGGGGGAACCGGGGAGCTGTTTTTT
V gene: TRBV7-9; D gene: TRBD2; J gene: TRBJ2-7; clone size: medium-sized; CDR3 protein: CASSFTMGLASSYEQYF; CDR3 DNA: TGTGCCAGCAGCTTCACTATGGGACTAGCGAGCTCCTACGAGCAGTACTTC
V gene: TRBV5-4; D gene: -; J gene: TRBJ2-5; clone size: -; CDR3 protein: CASRLAGGFQETQYF; CDR3 DNA: TGTGCCAGCAGACTAGCCGGAGGCTTCCAAGAGACCCAGTACTTC
V gene: TRBV5-1; D gene: TRBD1; J gene: TRBJ2-3; clone size: -; CDR3 protein: CASSLVGTDPDTQYF; CDR3 DNA: TGCGCCAGCAGCCTGGTAGGGACAGACCCAGATACGCAGTATTTT
V gene: TRBV2; D gene: -; J gene: TRBJ2-7; clone size: -; CDR3 protein: CASRVQAEQQYF; CDR3 DNA: TGTGCCAGCAGAGTTCAGGCTGAGCAGCAGTACTTC
V gene: TRBV3-1/TRBV3-2; D gene: -; J gene: TRBJ2-5; clone size: -; CDR3 protein: CASSQVSIYLETQYF; CDR3 DNA: TGTGCCAGCAGCCAAGTTAGTATCTACCTAGAGACCCAGTACTTC
V gene: TRBV5-6; D gene: -; J gene: TRBJ2-5; clone size: few; CDR3 protein: CASSLGSRSETQYF; CDR3 DNA: TGTGCCAGCAGCTTGGGTTCTAGGTCGGAGACCCAGTACTTC
V gene: TRBV2; D gene: TRBD2; J gene: TRBJ2-5; clone size: few; CDR3 protein: CASSPTGTSDRGGTQYF; CDR3 DNA: TGTGCCAGCAGCCCCACCGGGACTAGCGACAGAGGGGGGACCCAGTACTTC
V gene: TRBV5-6; D gene: TRBD2; J gene: TRBJ2-1; clone size: -; CDR3 protein: CASSITSGSVTYNEQFF; CDR3 DNA: TGTGCCAGCAGCATAACTAGCGGGAGTGTGACCTACAATGAGCAGTTCTTC
V gene: TRBV2; D gene: TRBD1; J gene: TRBJ1-5; clone size: -; CDR3 protein: CASSLDRGNQPQHF; CDR3 DNA: TGTGCCAGCAGTCTCGACAGGGGCAATCAGCCCCAGCATTTT
V gene: TRBV12-3/TRBV12-4; D gene: -; J gene: TRBJ1-3; clone size: -; CDR3 protein: CASREDSTIYF; CDR3 DNA: TGTGCCAGCCGAGAGGACAGTACCATATATTTT
V gene: TRBV19; D gene: TRBD1; J gene: TRBJ2-6; clone size: few; CDR3 protein: CASSLPTTGVNSGANVLTF; CDR3 DNA: TGTGCCAGTAGTCTACCTACGACAGGGGTCAACTCTGGGGCCAACGTCCTGACTTTC
V gene: TRBV3-1/TRBV3-2; D gene: TRBD1; J gene: TRBJ1-5; clone size: -; CDR3 protein: CASSQRTGGRNQPQHF; CDR3 DNA: TGTGCCAGCAGCCAACGGACAGGGGGTCGCAATCAGCCCCAGCATTTT
V gene: TRBV3-1/TRBV3-2; D gene: -; J gene: TRBJ1-4; clone size: -; CDR3 protein: CASSPPRGVGEKLFF; CDR3 DNA: TGTGCCAGCAGCCCACCGCGGGGGGTAGGTGAAAAACTGTTTTTT
V gene: TRBV13; D gene: TRBD2; J gene: TRBJ2-4; clone size: -; CDR3 protein: CASSLLTGGGTLNKNIQYF; CDR3 DNA: TGTGCCAGCAGCTTATTGACTGGCGGGGGTACGTTAAACAAAAACATTCAGTACTTC
V gene: TRBV5-6; D gene: TRBD1; J gene: TRBJ1-2; clone size: -; CDR3 protein: CASSSSRDRPPYTF; CDR3 DNA: TGTGCCAGCAGCTCCAGCCGGGACAGACCACCCTACACCTTC
V gene: TRBV5-1; D gene: -; J gene: TRBJ2-7; clone size: -; CDR3 protein: CASSVDRTYEQYF; CDR3 DNA: TGCGCCAGCAGCGTCGACAGGACCTACGAGCAGTACTTC
V gene: TRBV5-6; D gene: -; J gene: TRBJ2-1; clone size: few; CDR3 protein: CASSPEGGATGNEQFF; CDR3 DNA: TGTGCCAGCAGCCCAGAGGGCGGGGCGACGGGGAATGAGCAGTTCTTC
V gene: TRBV4-1; D gene: TRBD1; J gene: TRBJ1-2; clone size: -; CDR3 protein: CASSQARGRVDGYTF; CDR3 DNA: TGCGCCAGCAGCCAGGCTAGGGGGCGCGTGGATGGCTACACCTTC
V gene: TRBV5-4; D gene: -; J gene: TRBJ2-3; clone size: -; CDR3 protein: CASSLVSVPDTQYF; CDR3 DNA: TGTGCCAGCAGCTTGGTTAGCGTACCAGATACGCAGTATTTT
V gene: TRBV11-3; D gene: -; J gene: TRBJ2-3; clone size: -; CDR3 protein: CASGLGGLNTDTQYF; CDR3 DNA: TGTGCCAGCGGACTCGGGGGGCTAAACACAGATACGCAGTATTTT
V gene: TRBV3-1/TRBV3-2; D gene: TRBD2; J gene: TRBJ2-5; clone size: -; CDR3 protein: CASSQGWAGGGIQTQYF; CDR3 DNA: TGTGCCAGCAGCCAAGGGTGGGCGGGAGGAGGAATCCAGACCCAGTACTTC
V gene: TRBV18; D gene: TRBD1; J gene: TRBJ1-5; clone size: few; CDR3 protein: CASSPGQGDQPQHF; CDR3 DNA: TGTGCCAGCTCACCCGGACAGGGGGATCAGCCCCAGCATTTT
V gene: TRBV4-1; D gene: -; J gene: TRBJ1-2; clone size: -; CDR3 protein: CASSQDQPGANYGYTF; CDR3 DNA: TGCGCCAGCAGCCAAGATCAGCCGGGGGCTAACTATGGCTACACCTTC